This T cell receptor (beta chain) was identified during a study of T cells in Graves' hyperthyroidism and ophthalmopathy (dated by TCRdb to between 2019 and 2020). About the full investigation: Peripheral blood was sampled at the time of initial diagnosis, prior to any treatment. To identify TCR V-J signatures that set the groups apart, the researchers used a discovery cohort of approximately 98 patients, made up of roughly 45 with Graves' ophthalmopathy and approximately 57 with stable Graves' hyperthyroidism. Whether ophthalmopathy could be predicted prospectively was tested in an independent validation cohort made up of under 20 hyperthyroidism patients plus 17 patients who later progressed to ophthalmopathy. The roughly 94 discovery patients were randomly divided into training and test sets at a 7:3 ratio. Thyroid tissue and blood T-cell repertoires from several Graves' hyperthyroidism patients were also compared in the study. After sampling, hyperthyroidism patients received methimazole starting at 30 mg daily, and ophthalmopathy patients received high-dose intravenous methylprednisolone. The paper reports TCR Vbeta CDR3 sequencing of approximately 130 peripheral blood samples: around 41 ophthalmopathy, roughly 80 hyperthyroidism and around 17 progressor patients.

Including cysteine and phenylalanine, the CDR3 has 14 amino acids. Only CDR3 DNA is held: 42 bases, read in frame from base 1. At the junction V is shortened by 7 bases and J by 8 bases; bases outside the gene matches: 8. Via the germline V gene, CDR1 is SNHLY and CDR2 FYNNEI. Stable Graves' hyperthyroidism was defined as no progression to ophthalmopathy during 18 months of follow-up. Hyperthyroidism patients were newly diagnosed, with disease duration under 2 months, and aged 18 to 65 years. Patients with uncontrolled infections, other autoimmune diseases, pregnancy or lactation were excluded. Diagnoses relied on clinical symptoms, serum thyroxine and TRAb, thyroid ultrasound and orbital computed tomography. Ficoll-Paque density gradient centrifugation was used to isolate PBMCs from approximately 10 ml of fresh peripheral blood. Trizol reagent was used to extract total RNA, and RNA quality was then checked on an Agilent 2100 Bioanalyzer.

The TCR beta CDR3 regions were amplified from the RNA transcripts. The first round of RT-PCR for the TCR CDR3 was performed with the HTBI primer set and the Qiagen OneStep RT-PCR kit. Libraries were constructed in a second round of multiplex PCR, after which size selection and purification were carried out. Libraries were sequenced paired-end with 100 bp reads on an Illumina HiSeq2000. Under the source paper's analysis protocol: SOAPnuke was used to process the raw data, removing reads that contained adapters or uncalled bases, had a mean Phred below 15, or lacked an exact match to the constant primer or identifier. COPE v1.2.5 was used to merge the high-quality paired reads, and each unique nucleotide sequence was defined as a clonotype. MiTCR v1.1 was used to align the clonotypes against IMGT TRBV, TRBD and TRBJ reference segments. The analysis included only V-J combinations with a frequency above 0.0001, which together covered around 99% of the repertoires. A TCS score was defined as the ratio between F50 (clonal expansion) and ExV (chaos), using BLOSUM62-based TCRdist between CDR3 peptides within each V-J. Welch's t-statistics and random forest reduced 450 to 600 V-J features to 13, which were used in a naive Bayes classifier (R e1071). TCRdb reprocessing: public reads trimmed at Q25 with fastp, clones called with MiXCR, in-frame beta chains kept. Records with the same CDR3 protein are collapsed into one entry carrying the most frequent genes and DNA. These V and J calls are TCRdb output, not the study's own analysis. Counted in this sample were a few hundred thousand distinct CDR3 sequences; 15% to 18% of them appeared once. Around 7.3% of the sample lies in the top ten.

General findings and caveats noted by the study authors: In validation, the model predicted progression to ophthalmopathy a median of about 6 months before onset, with over 55% sensitivity and roughly 73% specificity. A model built on a 13 V-J signature distinguished ophthalmopathy from stable hyperthyroidism, reaching roughly 88% sensitivity and 81.08% specificity in cross-validation and 80%/75% in testing. No statistical method was used to set the sample size in advance, and investigators knew the group allocation. Blood samples also contained most of the expanded thyroid clonotypes (frequency above 0.001), which suggests that blood repertoires may reflect thyroid immune responses.

Turning to this clonotype: There is no known antigen for this receptor. No quality values exist for individual bases; no much larger clone is one base distant.

The sequence is built from TRBV2 and TRBJ2-1, and TRBD2 aligns with 10 junction nucleotides. What was sequenced was blood. This TCR was recovered from a woman aged 30 to 39 with Graves' hyperthyroidism. The DNA sequence follows: TGTGCCAGCACTCGGGCTAGCGGGAGATATGAGCAGTTCTTC. Translation gives CASTRASGRYEQFF.